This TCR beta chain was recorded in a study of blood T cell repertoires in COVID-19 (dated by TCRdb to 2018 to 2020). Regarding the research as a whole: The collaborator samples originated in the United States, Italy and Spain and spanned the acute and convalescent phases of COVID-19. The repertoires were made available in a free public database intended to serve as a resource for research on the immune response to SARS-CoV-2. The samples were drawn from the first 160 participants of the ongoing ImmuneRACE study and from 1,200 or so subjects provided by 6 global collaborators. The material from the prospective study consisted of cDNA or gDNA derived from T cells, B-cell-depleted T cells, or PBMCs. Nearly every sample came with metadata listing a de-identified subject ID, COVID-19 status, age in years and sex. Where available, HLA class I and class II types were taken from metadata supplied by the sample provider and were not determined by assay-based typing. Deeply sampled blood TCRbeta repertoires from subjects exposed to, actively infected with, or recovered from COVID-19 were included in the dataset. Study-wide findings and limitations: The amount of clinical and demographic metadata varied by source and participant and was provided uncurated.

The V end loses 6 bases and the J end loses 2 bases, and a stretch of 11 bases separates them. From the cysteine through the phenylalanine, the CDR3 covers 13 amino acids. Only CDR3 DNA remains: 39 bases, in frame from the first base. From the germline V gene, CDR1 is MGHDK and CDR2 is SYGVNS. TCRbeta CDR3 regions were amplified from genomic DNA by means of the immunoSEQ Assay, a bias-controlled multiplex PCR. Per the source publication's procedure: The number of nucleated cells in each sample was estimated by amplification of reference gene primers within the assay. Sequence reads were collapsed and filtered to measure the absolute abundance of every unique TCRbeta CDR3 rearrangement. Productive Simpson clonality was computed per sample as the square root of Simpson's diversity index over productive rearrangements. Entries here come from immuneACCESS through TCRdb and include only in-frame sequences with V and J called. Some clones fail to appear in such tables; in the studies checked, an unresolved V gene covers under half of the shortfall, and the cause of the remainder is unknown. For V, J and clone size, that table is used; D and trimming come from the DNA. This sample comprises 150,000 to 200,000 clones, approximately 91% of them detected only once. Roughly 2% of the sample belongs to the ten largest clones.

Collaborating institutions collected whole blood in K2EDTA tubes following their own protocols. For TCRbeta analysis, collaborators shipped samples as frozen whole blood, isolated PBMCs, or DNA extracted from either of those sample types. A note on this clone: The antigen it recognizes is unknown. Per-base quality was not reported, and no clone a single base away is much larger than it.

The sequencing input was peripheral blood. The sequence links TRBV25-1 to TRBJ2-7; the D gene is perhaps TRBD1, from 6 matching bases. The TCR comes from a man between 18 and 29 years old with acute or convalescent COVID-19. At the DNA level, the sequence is TGTGCCAGCAGGGACAGAACCACCTACGAGCAGTACTTC. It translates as CASRDRTTYEQYF.